The 19 T cell receptor beta chains below were found in one sample sequenced in a study of radiation and T cells in renal cell carcinoma. The method was immunoSEQ multiplex PCR; TCRdb's version includes in-frame clones alone and lacks a portion of them. The sample yields over 120,000 clones, about 88% seen once. The time point is: blood 4 weeks post-SBRT, at nephrectomy. Treatment described: 15 Gy SBRT to primary tumor, nephrectomy 4 weeks later. Material: blood, obtained from a patient whose treatment included radiotherapy and nephrectomy. The receptors stem from a woman in her fifties or sixties with renal cell carcinoma.

CDR3 residues: CAISGQGFNEKLFF. DNA for the CDR3: TGTGCCATCAGTGGTCAGGGGTTTAATGAAAAACTGTTTTTT. The chain has TRBV10-3 and TRBJ1-4, with a possible D match to TRBD1 (6 bases). This CDR3 region has 14 residues. From germline, CDR1 is ENHRY and CDR2 SYGVKD. The V end was cut by 4 bases, the J end by 4 bases, with 10 bases between.

The chain joins TRBV5-5 to TRBJ1-2, with D perhaps TRBD1 (5 bases). Trimming cost V 0 bases and J 5 bases, with 11 bases left between them. Germline lookup yields CDR1 SGHKS and CDR2 YYEKEE (reference sequence). There are 14 residues in the CDR3. The CDR3 loop reads CASSLARPGYGYTF. CDR3 bases: TGTGCCAGCAGCTTGGCCAGGCCAGGGTATGGCTACACCTTC.

This rearrangement joins TRBV7-9 to TRBJ1-1; D is possibly TRBD1 (6 bases). Germline V CDR1 and CDR2: SEHNR, FQNEAQ (reference sequence). CDR3 length equals 15 residues. Trimming left V 2 bases short and J 8 bases short, with 18 bases between. DNA for the CDR3: TGTGCCAGCAGCTTATATGGGGTTGGTGGGACAGAAGCTTTCTTT. It yields the protein CASSLYGVGGTEAFF.

The chain joins TRBV5-1 to TRBJ2-1; D remains ambiguous. Trimming shortened V by 0 bases and J by 6 bases, and 7 bases separated the two germline ends. CDR1 is SGHRS and CDR2 is YFSETQ in the germline V gene. The CDR3 sequence is 13 residues long. Written as DNA, the CDR3 is TGCGCCAGCAGCTTGGGTGTCAGCAATGAGCAGTTCTTC. Its protein is CASSLGVSNEQFF.

The genes are TRBV6-1 and TRBJ1-2; D gene uncertain. V was clipped by 1 base and J by 4 bases, with 13 bases between them. Germline CDR1 MNHNS, CDR2 SASEGT. This CDR3 comprises 15 residues. The DNA of the CDR3 is TGTGCCAGCAGTGAAGTCGGCAGGAGAACCTATGGCTACACCTTC. Residues: CASSEVGRRTYGYTF.

In the case of this clone: The same CDR3 also results from other DNA sequences found in this sample. The V gene is TRBV10-3, the J gene TRBJ2-7; 14 nucleotides align to TRBD2. Germline CDR1 ENHRY, CDR2 SYGVKD. The CDR3 length is 17 residues. Trimming removed 0 bases from V and 4 bases from J; junction bases left unmatched: 5. CDR3 loop: CAISESSTSGRAYEQYF. The DNA of the CDR3 is TGTGCCATCAGTGAGTCCTCGACTAGCGGGAGGGCGTACGAGCAGTACTTC.

V gene TRBV4-3 combines with J gene TRBJ1-4; D ambiguous. CDR1 is LGHNA, CDR2 YSLEER, per germline. This CDR3 has 13 residues. Trimming stripped 1 base from V and 6 bases from J, with 6 bases between. This CDR3 reads CASSQAGHEKLFF. CDR3 nucleotides: TGCGCCAGCAGCCAAGCCGGCCATGAAAAACTGTTTTTT.

This chain uses TRBV11-3 with TRBJ2-5, with D perhaps TRBD2 (5 bases). CDR1 and CDR2 (germline): SGHNT, YENEEA. Trimming pared 4 bases from V and 2 bases from J, leaving 8 bases between. This CDR3 region has 13 residues. The CDR3 DNA reads as TGTGCCAGCAGCTCCGGAGGTCAAGAGACCCAGTACTTC. Its translation: CASSSGGQETQYF.

The chain uses TRBV6-1 and TRBJ2-7; weak D call: TRBD1 (5 bases). This CDR3 contains 14 residues. The V and J ends lost 2 bases and 0 bases respectively, with 8 bases between them. Germline CDR1 and CDR2: MNHNS and SASEGT. CDR3 DNA sequence: TGTGCCAGCAGTGAATCAGGGCGCTCCTACGAGCAGTACTTC. It codes for CASSESGRSYEQYF.

V gene TRBV6-5 combines with J gene TRBJ1-1, with a tentative D call TRBD1 (5 bases). This CDR3 spans 14 amino acids. Per the germline V gene, CDR1 is MNHEY and CDR2 is SVGAGI. Trimming removed 7 bases from V and 3 bases from J, with 15 bases in between. The CDR3 bases are TGTGCCAGCATTCCTGACGGGGCGCACACTGAAGCTTTCTTT. Protein product: CASIPDGAHTEAFF.

The V gene is TRBV4-3, the J gene TRBJ2-7; 7 positions agree with TRBD1. The CDR3 is made up of 12 amino acids. Trimming removed 5 bases from V and 6 bases from J; junction bases left unmatched: 4. Germline V gene sequence: CDR1 LGHNA, CDR2 YSLEER. In DNA form, the CDR3 reads TGCGCCAGCAGCGATACAGGGGCCGAGCAGTACTTC. Its translation: CASSDTGAEQYF.

The V gene is TRBV5-1, the J gene TRBJ2-7; 12 bases are a match to TRBD1. The V gene end was trimmed by 5 bases and the J gene end by 5 bases; junction bases not matched to a gene: 8. The CDR3 extends over 15 amino acids. The germline CDR1 and CDR2 sequences are SGHRS and YFSETQ. The CDR3 sequence is CASSREGQGADEQYF. The DNA of the CDR3 is TGCGCCAGCAGTCGGGAGGGACAGGGGGCGGACGAGCAGTACTTC.

This chain links TRBV20-1 with TRBJ2-7; D is unresolved. This CDR3 region has 11 residues. From germline, CDR1 is DFQATT and CDR2 SNEGSKA (reference sequence). Deletions cut 8 bases from V and 3 bases from J, with 11 bases between. In DNA form, the CDR3 reads TGCAGTCACTCGGGCAGCTACGAGCAGTACTTC. It specifies CSHSGSYEQYF.

DNA for the CDR3: TGTGCCAGTAGTATCAGCGGGAGACTCCAAGAGACCCAGTACTTC. Its translation: CASSISGRLQETQYF. V usage is TRBV19 and J usage is TRBJ2-5; TRBD2 matches 8 bases. The CDR3 consists of 15 residues. J lost 1 base, V lost 3 bases, and 4 bases had no gene match. CDR1 and CDR2 (germline): LNHDA, SQIVND (reference sequence).

This clone was seen more than once but under ten times. CDR3 loop: CAWSVPQGGQPQHF. The CDR3 DNA is TGTGCCTGGAGTGTACCACAGGGTGGTCAGCCCCAGCATTTT. This chain links TRBV30 with TRBJ1-5; D is perhaps TRBD1 (6 bases). Trimming cost V 0 bases and J 6 bases, with 12 bases left between them. The CDR3 runs 14 residues. Germline V lookup: CDR1 GTSNPN, CDR2 SVGIG (reference sequence). The full variable domain, its missing parts supplied by reference TRBV30 and TRBJ1-5, is SQTIHQWPATLVQPVGSPLSLECTVEGTSNPNLYWYRQAAGRGLQLLFYSVGIGQISSEVPQNLSASRPQDRQFILSSKKLLLSDSGFYLCAWSVPQGGQPQHFGDGTRLSIL.

V and J are TRBV5-6 and TRBJ2-3; D is unclear. The CDR3 sequence is 16 residues long. The germline CDR1 and CDR2 sequences are SGHDT and YYEEEE. The V end was cut by 4 bases, the J end by 1 base, with 16 bases between. The CDR3 is CASSRVTPGGTDTQYF. CDR3 DNA: TGTGCCAGCAGCCGCGTGACGCCTGGGGGCACAGATACGCAGTATTTT.

This chain connects TRBV7-6 to TRBJ2-7; D call uncertain. This CDR3 is built from 12 residues. With 1 base removed from V and 4 bases from J, the gap between germline ends came to 5 bases. Germline CDR1 SGHVS, CDR2 FNYEAQ. CDR3 residues: CASSLVGYEQYF. The CDR3, as DNA: TGTGCCAGCAGCTTAGTAGGGTACGAGCAGTACTTC.

A word on this clone: Different DNA sequences within this sample yield the same CDR3. V and J are TRBV5-1 and TRBJ2-1, with D possibly TRBD1 on 6 matching bases. This CDR3 is built from 14 residues. Germline CDR1 and CDR2: SGHRS and YFSETQ. The ends were cut back, 1 base at V and 8 bases at J, with 13 bases in the middle. CDR3 protein: CASSLLGARDEQFF. DNA for the CDR3: TGCGCCAGCAGCTTGCTGGGGGCGCGGGATGAGCAGTTCTTC. The whole variable domain, filled in from reference TRBV5-1 and TRBJ2-1, reads KAGVTQTPRYLIKTRGQQVTLSCSPISGHRSVSWYQQTPGQGLQFLFEYFSETQRNKGNFPGRFSGRQFSNSRSEMNVSTLELGDSALYLCASSLLGARDEQFFGPGTRLTVL.

The genes are TRBV5-4 and TRBJ1-1; possibly TRBD1 for D (6 bases). The CDR3 loop spans 13 amino acids. Looked up from germline, CDR1 is SGHNT and CDR2 is YYREEE (reference sequence). V dropped 0 bases and J dropped 7 bases, with 10 bases sitting between them. The CDR3 coding sequence is TGTGCCAGCAGCTTGGCGGAGGGACATGAAGCTTTCTTT. This translates into CASSLAEGHEAFF.